This entry is about one TCR beta chain. Antigen: not known. Only in-frame clones appear in the TCRdb table, and some are missing; sequencing was by immunoSEQ multiplex PCR. The sample yields about 33,000 clones, 70% to 90% seen once. The entry originates in a study of T cells in tuberculosis. Study-wide points: Classification accuracy was 87% (AUROC 0.8 to 0.9) with the GMM-specific repertoire.

Regarding time point: new active TB diagnosis, blood taken before or within 7 days of starting treatment. The sequencing here drew on PBMCs, taken at tuberculosis diagnosis. This receptor was identified in an adult with tuberculosis.

The CDR3 here is CSVGGRDSGANVLTF. The CDR3 bases are TGCAGCGTCGGGGGGCGGGACTCTGGGGCCAACGTCCTGACTTTC. The chain is built from TRBV29-1 and TRBJ2-6, with D possibly TRBD2 on 7 matching bases. This CDR3 is built from 15 residues. CDR1 is SQVTM and CDR2 is ANQGSEA in the germline V gene. Deletions cut 6 bases from V and 0 bases from J, with 12 bases between.